Listed below are T cell receptor beta chains from one sample, sequenced in a study of long-term antiretroviral therapy in people with HIV. Some clones are missing from TCRdb's copy, which holds only in-frame ones; the method was immunoSEQ multiplex PCR. This table has 21,000 or so clones, more than 75% appearing once. The material was unsorted PBMCs, obtained 2.3 years after starting antiretroviral therapy. These receptor sequences come from a man aged 60 to 69 with HIV. Both conserved end residues are part of each CDR3. A D gene is named only where the DNA matches it firmly. Part of the rows lack a size; the others show once, few, many or a class for expanded clones.

TRBV6-1	TRBD1	TRBJ2-3	-	CASSDWQGETDTQYF	TGTGCCAGCAGTGACTGGCAGGGGGAAACAGATACGCAGTATTTT
TRBV2	-	TRBJ2-4	-	CASSETAFTKNIQYF	TGTGCCAGCAGTGAGACAGCTTTTACCAAAAACATTCAGTACTTC
TRBV5-1	-	TRBJ2-3	-	CASSFDRVTDTQYF	TGCGCCAGCAGCTTTGACAGAGTCACAGATACGCAGTATTTT
TRBV7-9	-	TRBJ2-5	-	CASSAEETQYF	TGTGCCAGCAGCGCCGAAGAGACCCAGTACTTC
TRBV5-1	TRBD2	TRBJ2-3	-	CASSLGLAGSGDTQYF	TGCGCCAGCAGCTTGGGGCTAGCGGGGTCCGGGGATACGCAGTATTTT
TRBV5-4	-	TRBJ2-5	-	CASSLEAGRKETQYF	TGTGCCAGCAGCTTGGAAGCAGGGAGAAAAGAGACCCAGTACTTC
TRBV10-3	-	TRBJ2-3	-	CATWVGSGPTDTQYF	TGTGCCACGTGGGTGGGGTCAGGGCCCACAGATACGCAGTATTTT
TRBV5-6	TRBD1	TRBJ2-3	-	CASSLDGTGFSDTQYF	TGTGCCAGCAGCTTGGACGGGACAGGGTTTTCAGATACGCAGTATTTT
TRBV5-1	-	TRBJ1-5	-	CASSLVEMGGLQPQHF	TGCGCCAGCAGCTTGGTTGAAATGGGGGGCCTTCAGCCCCAGCATTTT
TRBV5-5	-	TRBJ1-1	-	CASERYLNTEAFF	TGTGCCAGCGAGCGGTACTTGAACACTGAAGCTTTCTTT
TRBV7-2	-	TRBJ2-7	once	CASSLISGSSPYEQYF	TGTGCCAGCAGCTTAATCTCGGGATCCTCACCCTACGAGCAGTACTTC
TRBV5-1	-	TRBJ2-3	-	CASSLRDTDTQYF	TGCGCCAGCAGCTTACGGGACACAGATACGCAGTATTTT
TRBV19	TRBD1	TRBJ1-1	-	CASRWTGVNTEAFF	TGTGCCAGTAGGTGGACAGGAGTTAACACTGAAGCTTTCTTT
TRBV7-2	TRBD1	TRBJ2-7	-	CASSPRQGWADEQYF	TGTGCCAGCAGCCCCCGACAGGGATGGGCTGACGAGCAGTACTTC
TRBV2	-	TRBJ2-3	once	CASGGTDTDTQYF	TGTGCCAGCGGGGGGACCGACACAGATACGCAGTATTTT
TRBV28	-	TRBJ2-7	-	CASSGDAWGSVGEQYF	TGTGCCAGCAGCGGCGACGCGTGGGGCAGTGTGGGAGAGCAGTACTTC
TRBV29-1	-	TRBJ1-3	-	CSVERVSGNTIYF	TGCAGCGTTGAGAGGGTCTCTGGAAACACCATATATTTT
TRBV10-1	-	TRBJ1-2	few	CASSPDGTPNYGYTF	TGCGCCAGCAGTCCGGACGGGACCCCTAACTATGGCTACACCTTC
TRBV7-8	TRBD1	TRBJ1-2	-	CASSLAGQGGYGYTF	TGTGCCAGCAGCTTAGCGGGACAGGGTGGCTATGGCTACACCTTC
TRBV27	-	TRBJ1-4	-	CASSGGTQVNEKLFF	TGTGCCAGCAGTGGGGGGACACAGGTTAATGAAAAACTGTTTTTT
TRBV21-1	-	TRBJ2-7	few	CASSIEGTEKGTYEQYF	TGTGCCAGCAGCATAGAAGGGACGGAGAAAGGGACCTACGAGCAGTACTTC
TRBV5-1	-	TRBJ2-7	few	CASSPTGNSYEQYF	TGCGCCAGCAGCCCGACAGGTAACTCCTACGAGCAGTACTTC
TRBV5-1	-	TRBJ2-1	-	CASSALLGGSYNEQFF	TGCGCCAGCAGCGCGTTATTGGGGGGCTCCTACAATGAGCAGTTCTTC
TRBV18	-	TRBJ2-7	-	CASSPPSPVSEQYF	TGTGCCAGCTCACCACCATCCCCAGTTAGTGAGCAGTACTTC
TRBV9	TRBD2	TRBJ2-3	-	CASSPRGEWSTDTQYF	TGTGCCAGCAGCCCTCGGGGGGAGTGGAGCACAGATACGCAGTATTTT
TRBV9	-	TRBJ2-7	-	CASSVNPERGGNEQYF	TGTGCCAGCAGCGTAAACCCGGAGAGGGGGGGTAACGAGCAGTACTTC
TRBV6-1	-	TRBJ2-6	-	CASSERVSGANVLTF	TGTGCCAGCAGTGAAAGAGTATCTGGGGCCAACGTCCTGACTTTC
TRBV6-4	-	TRBJ2-7	-	CASSQAYDISLYSYEQYF	TGTGCCAGCAGTCAGGCCTATGACATAAGTCTTTACTCCTACGAGCAGTACTTC
TRBV6-6	-	TRBJ1-5	-	CASSYSSDSPNQPQHF	TGTGCCAGCAGTTACTCATCCGACAGCCCCAATCAGCCCCAGCATTTT
TRBV7-6	TRBD1	TRBJ2-1	-	CASSLRQGGYSDEQFF	TGTGCCAGCAGCCTGCGACAGGGCGGCTATTCCGATGAGCAGTTCTTC
TRBV27	TRBD2	TRBJ2-2	-	CASSHESGMEVFF	TGTGCCAGCAGTCACGAGAGCGGGATGGAGGTGTTTTTT
TRBV5-4	TRBD2	TRBJ2-7	-	CASSPSTGTSGGSYEQYF	TGTGCCAGCAGCCCCTCCACCGGGACTAGCGGGGGCTCCTACGAGCAGTACTTC
TRBV7-3	-	TRBJ1-1	-	CASSYSPGRQAFF	TGTGCCAGCAGCTACTCCCCGGGGCGACAAGCTTTCTTT
TRBV5-5	TRBD1	TRBJ2-1	-	CASSSQGSSYNEQFF	TGTGCCAGCAGCTCACAGGGGAGCTCCTACAATGAGCAGTTCTTC
TRBV5-1	-	TRBJ2-7	-	CASSLAGGRTYEQYF	TGCGCCAGCAGCTTGGCCGGGGGGCGAACCTACGAGCAGTACTTC
TRBV6-6	-	TRBJ1-3	once	CASSLRGTHGNTIYF	TGTGCCAGCAGCCTTCGTGGGACGCATGGAAACACCATATATTTT
TRBV7-3	-	TRBJ2-2	-	CASSPGGGAGPNTGELFF	TGTGCCAGCAGCCCCGGAGGGGGGGCGGGCCCGAACACCGGGGAGCTGTTTTTT